This TCR beta chain is drawn from a study of control samples from healthy donors and cancer patients. V lost 1 base and J 8 bases, leaving 2 bases between the germline ends. Per germline, CDR1 SGHAT and CDR2 FQNNGV. This CDR3 contains 11 residues. This table comes from immunoSEQ multiplex PCR, and its TCRdb copy is limited to in-frame clones, with some not included. The table has 20,000 to 30,000 clones, roughly 93% seen once; the top ten hold 13%. The rearrangement uses TRBV11-2 and TRBJ2-2, with unresolved D. Sequencing was carried out using PBMCs. The sequence derives from a man aged 45-60 years with lung cancer. The CDR3 nucleotides are TGTGCCAGCAGCTTAGTAGGGGAGCTGTTTTTT. Translated, it gives CASSLVGELFF.